This T cell receptor (beta chain) is drawn from a study of CD8 T cells in ankylosing spondylitis. Each TCR beta library was made by quantitative 5'-RACE that incorporated molecular barcodes. TCRdb redid the calling of the 5' RACE reads with MiXCR, one entry per CDR3 protein. The table records around 150,000 distinct CDR3 sequences, about an eighth of them present only once. Notes on the study in general: The authors reported significant enrichment of disease-linked clones in matched ankylosing spondylitis synovial fluid. Certain motif variants had earlier been reported in reactive arthritis synovial fluid and blood.

This clonotype was recorded at least ten times. The antigen remains undetermined. Germline V gene lookup returns CDR1 SQVTM and CDR2 ANQGSEA. Trimming removed 7 bases from V and 6 bases from J; junction bases left unmatched: 7. The length of the CDR3 is 14 residues. The chain carries TRBV29-1 and TRBJ2-1; 12 nucleotides line up with TRBD2. The sequence was collected from a female donor with ankylosing spondylitis or in good health (not recorded which). The sample taken for sequencing was blood, either unsorted or a sorted T cell fraction (not recorded which). DNA of the CDR3: TGCAGCGACGGACTAGCGGGAAGGTTCAATGAGCAGTTCTTC. Protein sequence: CSDGLAGRFNEQFF.